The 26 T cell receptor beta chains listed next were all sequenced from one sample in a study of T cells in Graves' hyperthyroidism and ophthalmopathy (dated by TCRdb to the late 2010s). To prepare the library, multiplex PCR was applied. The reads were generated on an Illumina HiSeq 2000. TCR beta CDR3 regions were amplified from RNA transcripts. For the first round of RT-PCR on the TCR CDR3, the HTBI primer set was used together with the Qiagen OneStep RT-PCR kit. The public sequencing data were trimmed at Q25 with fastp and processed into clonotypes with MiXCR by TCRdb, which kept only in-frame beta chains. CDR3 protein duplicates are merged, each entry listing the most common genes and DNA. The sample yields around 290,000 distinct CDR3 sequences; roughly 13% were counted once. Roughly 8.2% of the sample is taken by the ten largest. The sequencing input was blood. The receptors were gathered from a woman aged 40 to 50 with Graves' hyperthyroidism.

In DNA, the CDR3 is TGTGCCAGCAGTACGACTAGGTCCGAGCAGTACTTC. It yields the protein CASSTTRSEQYF. The chain joins TRBV27 to TRBJ2-7, with D possibly being TRBD2 (6 bases). Deletions cut 5 bases from V and 6 bases from J, with 11 bases between. CDR1 MNHEY and CDR2 SMNVEV come from the germline V gene (reference sequence). CDR3 length: 12 amino acids.

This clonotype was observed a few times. The CDR3: CASSLATGGDTEAFF. The DNA for the CDR3 is TGCGCCAGCAGCTTGGCCACAGGGGGAGACACTGAAGCTTTCTTT. This chain connects TRBV5-1 to TRBJ1-1; 8 bases match TRBD1. The trim removed 0 bases at V and 3 bases at J, leaving 4 bases unmatched. Per the germline V gene, CDR1 is SGHRS and CDR2 is YFSETQ. The CDR3 has 15 residues.

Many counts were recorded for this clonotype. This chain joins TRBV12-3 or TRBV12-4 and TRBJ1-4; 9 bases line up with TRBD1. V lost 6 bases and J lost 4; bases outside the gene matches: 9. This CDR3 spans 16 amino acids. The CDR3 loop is CASSPRLTGGNEKLFF. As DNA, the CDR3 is TGTGCCAGCAGCCCTCGTTTGACAGGGGGTAATGAAAAACTGTTTTTT.

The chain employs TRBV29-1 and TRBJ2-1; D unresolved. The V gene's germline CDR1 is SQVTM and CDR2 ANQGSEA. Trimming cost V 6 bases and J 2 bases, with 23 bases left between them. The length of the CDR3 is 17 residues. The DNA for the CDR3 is TGCAGCGTAAAGAGAACACCGGGCCCAGAGGCCTACAATGAGCAGTTCTTC. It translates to CSVKRTPGPEAYNEQFF.

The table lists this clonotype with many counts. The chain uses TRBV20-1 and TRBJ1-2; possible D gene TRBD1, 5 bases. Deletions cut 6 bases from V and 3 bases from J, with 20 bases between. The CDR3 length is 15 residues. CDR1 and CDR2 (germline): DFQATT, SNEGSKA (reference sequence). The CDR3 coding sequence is TGCAGTGCGCCCGGCCTGTCGGACAAACACTATGGCTACACCTTC. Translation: CSAPGLSDKHYGYTF.

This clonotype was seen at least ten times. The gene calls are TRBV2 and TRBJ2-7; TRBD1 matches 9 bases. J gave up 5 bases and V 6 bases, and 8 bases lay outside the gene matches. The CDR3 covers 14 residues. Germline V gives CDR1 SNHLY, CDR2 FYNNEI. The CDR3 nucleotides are TGTGCCAGCAGCCCCGGGACAGGGAGCAACGAGCAGTACTTC. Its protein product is CASSPGTGSNEQYF.

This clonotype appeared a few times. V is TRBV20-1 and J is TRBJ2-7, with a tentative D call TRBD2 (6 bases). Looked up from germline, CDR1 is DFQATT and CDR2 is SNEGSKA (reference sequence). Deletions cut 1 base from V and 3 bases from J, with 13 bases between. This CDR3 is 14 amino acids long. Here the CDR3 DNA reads TGCAGTGCTAGAGGCGGGGTAGGTCTCTACGAGCAGTACTTC. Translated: CSARGGVGLYEQYF.

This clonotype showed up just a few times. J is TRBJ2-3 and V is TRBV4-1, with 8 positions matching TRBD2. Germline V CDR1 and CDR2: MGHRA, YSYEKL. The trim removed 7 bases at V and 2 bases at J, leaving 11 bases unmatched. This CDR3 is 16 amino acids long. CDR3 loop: CASTPLAGINTDTQYF. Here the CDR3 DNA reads TGCGCCAGCACCCCTTTAGCGGGGATTAACACAGATACGCAGTATTTT.

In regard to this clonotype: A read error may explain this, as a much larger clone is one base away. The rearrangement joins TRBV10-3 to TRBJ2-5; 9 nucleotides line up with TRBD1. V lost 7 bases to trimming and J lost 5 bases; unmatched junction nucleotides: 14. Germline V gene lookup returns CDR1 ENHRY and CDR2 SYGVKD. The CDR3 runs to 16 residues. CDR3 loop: CAIKGQGSGTGETQYF. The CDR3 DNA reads TGTGCCATCAAGGGACAGGGTAGTGGAACCGGGGAGACCCAGTACTTC.

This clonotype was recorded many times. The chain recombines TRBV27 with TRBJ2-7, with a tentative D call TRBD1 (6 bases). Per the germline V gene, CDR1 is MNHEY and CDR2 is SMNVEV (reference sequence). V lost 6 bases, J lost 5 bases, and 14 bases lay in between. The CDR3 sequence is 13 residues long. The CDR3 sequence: CASSDTGNDEQYF. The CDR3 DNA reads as TGTGCCAGCAGCGACACAGGGAACGACGAGCAGTACTTC.

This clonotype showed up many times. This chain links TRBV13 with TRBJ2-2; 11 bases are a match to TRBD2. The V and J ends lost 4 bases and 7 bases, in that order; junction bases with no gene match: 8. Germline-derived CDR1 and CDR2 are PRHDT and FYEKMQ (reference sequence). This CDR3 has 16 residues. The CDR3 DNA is TGTGCCAGCAGCTATAGTAGCGGGAGGGCCCACGGGGAGCTGTTTTTT. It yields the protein CASSYSSGRAHGELFF. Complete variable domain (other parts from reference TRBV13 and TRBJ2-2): AAGVIQSPRHLIKEKRETATLKCYPIPRHDTVYWYQQGPGQDPQFLISFYEKMQSDKGSIPDRFSAQQFSDYHSELNMSSLELGDSALYFCASSYSSGRAHGELFFGEGSRLTVL.

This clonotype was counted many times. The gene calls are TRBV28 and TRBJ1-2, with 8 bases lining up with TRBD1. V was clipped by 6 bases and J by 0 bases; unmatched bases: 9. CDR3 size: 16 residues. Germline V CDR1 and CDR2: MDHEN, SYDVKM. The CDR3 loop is CASRRRGTGANYGYTF. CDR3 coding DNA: TGTGCCAGCAGACGGAGAGGGACAGGAGCTAACTATGGCTACACCTTC.

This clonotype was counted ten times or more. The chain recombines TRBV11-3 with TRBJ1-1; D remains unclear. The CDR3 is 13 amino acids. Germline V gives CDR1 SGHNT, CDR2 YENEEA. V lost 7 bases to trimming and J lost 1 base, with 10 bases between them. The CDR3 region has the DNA TGTGCCAGCACCATCACACCGAACACTGAAGCTTTCTTT. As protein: CASTITPNTEAFF.

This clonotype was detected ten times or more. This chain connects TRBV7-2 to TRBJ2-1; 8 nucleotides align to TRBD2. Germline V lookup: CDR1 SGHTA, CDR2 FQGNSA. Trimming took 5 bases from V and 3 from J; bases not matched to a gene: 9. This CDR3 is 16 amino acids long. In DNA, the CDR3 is TGTGCCAGCAGCCCTTGGGGGAGCGGGAGCTACAATGAGCAGTTCTTC. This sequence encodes CASSPWGSGSYNEQFF.

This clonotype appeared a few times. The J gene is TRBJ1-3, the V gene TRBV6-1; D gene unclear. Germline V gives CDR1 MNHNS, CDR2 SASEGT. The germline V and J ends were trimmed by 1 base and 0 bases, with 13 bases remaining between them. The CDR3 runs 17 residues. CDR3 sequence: CASSEDHSLSSGNTIYF. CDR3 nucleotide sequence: TGTGCCAGCAGTGAAGATCACAGCCTGAGCTCTGGAAACACCATATATTTT.

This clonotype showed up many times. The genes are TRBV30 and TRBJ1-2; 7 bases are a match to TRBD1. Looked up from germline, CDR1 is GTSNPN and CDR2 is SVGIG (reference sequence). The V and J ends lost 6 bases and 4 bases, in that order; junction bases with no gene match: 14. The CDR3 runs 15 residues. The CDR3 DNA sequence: TGTGCCTGTTTCAGAAAAGACAGGGCAACCTATGGCTACACCTTC. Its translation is CACFRKDRATYGYTF.

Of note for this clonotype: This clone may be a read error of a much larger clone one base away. The CDR3 loop reads CASSQAEELFF. DNA of the CDR3: TGTGCCAGCAGCCAAGCCGAAGAACTGTTTTTT. V gene TRBV3-1 combines with J gene TRBJ1-4; the D is unclear. This CDR3 is built from 11 residues. Trimming stripped 1 base from V and 12 bases from J, with 6 bases between. Germline V gene data show CDR1 as LGHDT and CDR2 as YNNKEL (reference sequence).

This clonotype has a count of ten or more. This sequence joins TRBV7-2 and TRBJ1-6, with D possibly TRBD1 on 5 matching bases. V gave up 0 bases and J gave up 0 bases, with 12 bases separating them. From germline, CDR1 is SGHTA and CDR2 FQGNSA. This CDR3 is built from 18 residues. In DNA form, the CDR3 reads TGTGCCAGCAGCTTAGCGAGGGCAGGGAGCTCCTATAATTCACCCCTCCACTTT. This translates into CASSLARAGSSYNSPLHF. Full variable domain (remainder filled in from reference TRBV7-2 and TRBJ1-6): GAGVSQSPSNKVTEKGKDVELRCDPISGHTALYWYRQSLGQGLEFLIYFQGNSAPDKSGLPSDRFSAERTGGSVSTLTIQRTQQEDSAVYLCASSLARAGSSYNSPLHFGNGTRLTVT.

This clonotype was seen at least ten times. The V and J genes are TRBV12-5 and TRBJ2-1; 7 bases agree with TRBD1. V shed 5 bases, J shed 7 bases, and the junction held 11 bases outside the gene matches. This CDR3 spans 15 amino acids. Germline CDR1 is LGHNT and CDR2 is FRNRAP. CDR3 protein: CASGQGEGGMNEQFF. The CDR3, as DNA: TGTGCTAGTGGTCAAGGAGAAGGGGGCATGAATGAGCAGTTCTTC.

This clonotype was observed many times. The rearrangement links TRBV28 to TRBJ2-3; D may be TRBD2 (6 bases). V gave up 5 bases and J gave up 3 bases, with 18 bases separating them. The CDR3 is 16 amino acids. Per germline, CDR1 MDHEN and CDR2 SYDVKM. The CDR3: CASSRAGPSGTDTQYF. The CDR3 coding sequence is TGTGCCAGCAGTCGAGCGGGCCCGTCGGGAACAGATACGCAGTATTTT. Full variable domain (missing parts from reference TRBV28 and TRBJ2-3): DVKVTQSSRYLVKRTGEKVFLECVQDMDHENMFWYRQDPGLGLRLIYFSYDVKMKEKGDIPEGYSVSREKKERFSLILESASTNQTSMYLCASSRAGPSGTDTQYFGPGTRLTVL.

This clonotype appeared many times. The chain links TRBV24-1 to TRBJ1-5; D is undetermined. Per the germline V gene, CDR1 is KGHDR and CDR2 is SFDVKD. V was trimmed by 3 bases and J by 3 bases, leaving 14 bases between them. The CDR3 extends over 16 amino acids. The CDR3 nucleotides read TGTGCCACCAGTGATCCCGACTCGGGCCCCAATCAGCCCCAGCATTTT. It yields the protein CATSDPDSGPNQPQHF.

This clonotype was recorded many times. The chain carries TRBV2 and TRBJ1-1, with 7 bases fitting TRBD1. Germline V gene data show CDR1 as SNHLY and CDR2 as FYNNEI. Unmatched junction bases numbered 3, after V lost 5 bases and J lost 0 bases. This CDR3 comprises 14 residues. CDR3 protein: CASSTDRLNTEAFF. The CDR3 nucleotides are TGTGCCAGCAGTACGGACAGGTTGAACACTGAAGCTTTCTTT.

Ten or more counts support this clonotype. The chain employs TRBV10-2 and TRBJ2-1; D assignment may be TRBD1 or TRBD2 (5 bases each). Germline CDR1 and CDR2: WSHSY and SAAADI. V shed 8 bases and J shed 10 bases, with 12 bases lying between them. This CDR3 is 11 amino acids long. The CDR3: CASRVGEEQFF. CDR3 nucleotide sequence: TGCGCCAGCCGGGTGGGGGAGGAGCAGTTCTTC.

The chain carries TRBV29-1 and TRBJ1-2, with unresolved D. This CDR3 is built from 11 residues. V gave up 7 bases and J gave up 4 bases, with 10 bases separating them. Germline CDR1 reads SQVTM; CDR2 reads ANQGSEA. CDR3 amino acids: CSGAFGYGYTF. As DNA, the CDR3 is TGCAGCGGTGCCTTCGGCTATGGCTACACCTTC.

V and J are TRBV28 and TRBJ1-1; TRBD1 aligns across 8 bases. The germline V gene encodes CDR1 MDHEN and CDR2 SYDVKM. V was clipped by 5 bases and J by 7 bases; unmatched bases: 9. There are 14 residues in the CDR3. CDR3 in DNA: TGTGCCAGCAGTACCTCCGGGACAGGATATGAAGCTTTCTTT. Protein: CASSTSGTGYEAFF.

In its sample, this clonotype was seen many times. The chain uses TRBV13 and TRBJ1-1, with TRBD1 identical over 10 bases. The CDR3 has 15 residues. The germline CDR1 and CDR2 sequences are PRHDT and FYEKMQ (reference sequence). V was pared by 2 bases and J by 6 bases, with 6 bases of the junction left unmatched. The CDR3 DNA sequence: TGTGCCAGCAGCTTAATCCGGGACAGGGGTTCTGAAGCTTTCTTT. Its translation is CASSLIRDRGSEAFF.